The 22 T cell receptor beta chains listed next were all sequenced from one sample in a study of blood T cell repertoires in COVID-19. Here immunoSEQ multiplex PCR was the method, and the copy in TCRdb shows in-frame clones only, minus some. The sample shows around 53,000 clones, around 87% of them seen only once. Sequenced input: peripheral blood. Receptors originate from a man in his fifties or sixties with acute or convalescent COVID-19.

The V gene is TRBV7-9, the J gene TRBJ1-1; D may be TRBD1 (6 bases). Trimming removed 5 bases at V and 4 bases at J, with 11 bases between. This CDR3 has 13 amino acids. Per the germline V gene, CDR1 is SEHNR and CDR2 is FQNEAQ (reference sequence). CDR3 amino acids: CASSPTQGTEAFF. In nucleotides, the CDR3 is TGTGCCAGCAGCCCCACACAGGGCACTGAAGCTTTCTTT.

The rearrangement links TRBV13 to TRBJ2-7, with D possibly TRBD2 on 5 matching bases. This CDR3 has 13 residues. Trimming shortened V by 5 bases and J by 0 bases, and 8 bases separated the two germline ends. Per germline, CDR1 PRHDT and CDR2 FYEKMQ (reference sequence). Written as DNA, the CDR3 is TGTGCCAGCAGCGAGGGTAGCTCCTACGAGCAGTACTTC. It yields the protein CASSEGSSYEQYF.

The rearrangement joins TRBV7-8 to TRBJ2-1; the match to TRBD2 covers 14 bases. CDR3 length equals 18 residues. After removal of 0 bases from V and 2 bases from J, the junction contained 3 bases not matched to a gene. In germline, CDR1 is SGHVS, CDR2 FQNEAQ. In nucleotides, the CDR3 is TGTGCCAGCAGCTTAGCGGGACTAGCGGGAGTCACCTACAATGAGCAGTTCTTC. It encodes CASSLAGLAGVTYNEQFF.

The rearrangement joins TRBV24-1 to TRBJ1-2; D not resolved. Trimming pared 4 bases from V and 4 bases from J, leaving 3 bases between. CDR1 and CDR2 from the germline V gene are KGHDR and SFDVKD. This CDR3 spans 11 amino acids. CDR3 amino acids: CATSDLYGYTF. The CDR3 DNA reads as TGTGCCACCAGTGACCTCTATGGCTACACCTTC.

The V gene is TRBV4-1, the J gene TRBJ2-1; the match to TRBD1 covers 7 bases. The CDR3 extends over 15 amino acids. Per the germline V gene, CDR1 is MGHRA and CDR2 is YSYEKL. The junction had 10 bases not matched to a gene; V was cut back by 4 bases and J by 7 bases. This CDR3 is CASSLLGPRGNEQFF. The CDR3 nucleotides are TGCGCCAGCAGCCTGCTGGGCCCCAGGGGGAATGAGCAGTTCTTC.

This clone appeared a few times. The chain carries TRBV13 and TRBJ2-1, with 7 bases identical to TRBD2. In germline, CDR1 is PRHDT, CDR2 FYEKMQ (reference sequence). The junction had 4 bases not matched to a gene; V was cut back by 5 bases and J by 0 bases. This CDR3 has 15 amino acids. The DNA of the CDR3 is TGTGCCAGCAGCAGGCTAGCGGCCTCCTACAATGAGCAGTTCTTC. Translating gives CASSRLAASYNEQFF. The full variable domain, rest sourced from reference TRBV13 and TRBJ2-1, is AAGVIQSPRHLIKEKRETATLKCYPIPRHDTVYWYQQGPGQDPQFLISFYEKMQSDKGSIPDRFSAQQFSDYHSELNMSSLELGDSALYFCASSRLAASYNEQFFGPGTRLTVL.

The sample holds a few counts of this clone. V usage is TRBV5-1 and J usage is TRBJ2-5; D gene uncertain. The CDR3 totals 14 residues. Germline-derived CDR1 and CDR2 are SGHRS and YFSETQ. Trimming removed 4 bases at V and 3 bases at J, with 13 bases between. The CDR3 DNA is TGCGCCAGCAGCAACGCCGCCAGGAAAGAGACCCAGTACTTC. Translated, it gives CASSNAARKETQYF.

This chain connects TRBV5-6 to TRBJ2-3, with TRBD2 matching 9 bases. This CDR3 spans 15 amino acids. The ends lost 4 bases at V and 6 bases at J; junction bases unmatched: 9. Germline-derived CDR1 and CDR2 are SGHDT and YYEEEE. The CDR3 reads CASSPWALAGDTQYF. For the CDR3, the DNA is TGTGCCAGCAGCCCTTGGGCGCTAGCGGGGGATACGCAGTATTTT. The entire variable domain, with the rest obtained from reference TRBV5-6 and TRBJ2-3, is as follows: DAGVTQSPTHLIKTRGQQVTLRCSPKSGHDTVSWYQQALGQGPQFIFQYYEEEERQRGNFPDRFSGHQFPNYSSELNVNALLLGDSALYLCASSPWALAGDTQYFGPGTRLTVL.

Written as DNA, the CDR3 is TGCGCCAGCAGCCAAGGGGGAACAGGGGGGAGATATGGCTACACCTTC. It codes for CASSQGGTGGRYGYTF. This chain uses TRBV4-1 with TRBJ1-2; the match to TRBD1 covers 8 bases. This CDR3 contains 16 residues. V gave up 1 base and J gave up 5 bases; unmatched junction bases: 9. Germline V gene data show CDR1 as MGHRA and CDR2 as YSYEKL.

The rearrangement links TRBV7-3 to TRBJ2-2; TRBD1 agrees at 7 bases. The CDR3 is 17 residues long. CDR1 and CDR2 from the germline V gene are SGHTA and FQGTGA. The junction had 9 bases not matched to a gene; V was cut back by 1 base and J by 4 bases. In DNA form, the CDR3 reads TGTGCCAGCAGCTTAAGGGCACAGGGGCAAGGCACCGGGGAGCTGTTTTTT. Translated: CASSLRAQGQGTGELFF.

Only one count was recorded for this clone. This chain links TRBV13 with TRBJ2-1; TRBD2 matches at 8 bases. From germline, CDR1 is PRHDT and CDR2 FYEKMQ (reference sequence). V shed 1 base and J 8 bases; nucleotides not matched to a gene: 4. The CDR3 has 14 residues. The CDR3 nucleotides are TGTGCCAGCAGCTTAGTGGCGGGAGGCTATGAGCAGTTCTTC. This translates into CASSLVAGGYEQFF.

V and J are TRBV2 and TRBJ2-5, with a possible D match to TRBD2 (6 bases). Trimming cost V 6 bases and J 0 bases, with 17 bases left between them. Looked up from germline, CDR1 is SNHLY and CDR2 is FYNNEI. The length of the CDR3 is 16 residues. The chain's CDR3 is CASSKGRGKYQETQYF. The CDR3 DNA sequence: TGTGCCAGCAGCAAAGGACGGGGGAAGTACCAAGAGACCCAGTACTTC.

This chain joins TRBV3-1 (or the pseudogene TRBV3-2) and TRBJ2-7; perhaps TRBD2 as D (7 bases). V was shortened by 5 bases and J by 6 bases, with 17 bases between the two germline ends. Looked up from germline, CDR1 is LGHDT and CDR2 is YNNKEL (reference sequence). This CDR3 contains 14 residues. The CDR3 reads CASSSRGGPGEQYF. The CDR3, as DNA: TGTGCCAGCAGCTCACGCGGGGGCCCGGGCGAGCAGTACTTC.

This clone was detected once. The V and J genes are TRBV6-5 and TRBJ2-1; 8 nucleotides agree with TRBD2. This CDR3 has 15 amino acids. Germline CDR1 MNHEY, CDR2 SVGAGI. With 5 bases clipped from V and 0 bases from J, the junction kept 3 bases outside the gene matches. CDR3 sequence (DNA): TGTGCCAGCAGTCGCGGGGGGAGCTCCTACAATGAGCAGTTCTTC. Its protein is CASSRGGSSYNEQFF.

The rearrangement uses TRBV3-1 (or the pseudogene TRBV3-2) and TRBJ1-2; 7 bases map to TRBD1. Germline CDR1 LGHDT, CDR2 YNNKEL (reference sequence). V gave up 4 bases and J gave up 6 bases; unmatched junction bases: 5. The CDR3 covers 13 residues. CDR3 nucleotide sequence: TGTGCCAGCAGCCGCATAGGGGGCAATGGCTACACCTTC. Translating gives CASSRIGGNGYTF.

The V gene is TRBV3-1 (or the pseudogene TRBV3-2), the J gene TRBJ2-7; TRBD1 matches at 7 bases. The germline V gene encodes CDR1 LGHDT and CDR2 YNNKEL (reference sequence). With 1 base clipped from V and 3 bases from J, the junction kept 3 bases outside the gene matches. CDR3 length: 14 residues. CDR3 in amino acids: CASSQGQGGYEQYF. The DNA of the CDR3 is TGTGCCAGCAGCCAAGGACAGGGCGGCTACGAGCAGTACTTC.

The sample holds a few counts of this clone. V and J are TRBV4-2 and TRBJ2-2; 10 bases map to TRBD2. Germline values: CDR1 LGHNA, CDR2 YNFKEQ. With 3 bases clipped from V and 5 bases from J, the junction kept 15 bases outside the gene matches. The CDR3 is 19 amino acids. CDR3 nucleotide sequence: TGTGCCAGCAGCCATGCCATAGCGGGGGGCAGCGAAGGGACCGGGGAGCTGTTTTTT. It codes for CASSHAIAGGSEGTGELFF.

The J gene is TRBJ2-3, the V gene TRBV25-1; 9 bases agree with TRBD1. The CDR3 runs 15 residues. Germline trimming cut 7 bases from V and 6 bases from J; bases unmatched to any gene: 11. Germline CDR1 reads MGHDK; CDR2 reads SYGVNS. CDR3: CASTVGTGNSDTQYF. Written as DNA, the CDR3 is TGTGCCAGCACCGTAGGGACAGGGAATTCCGATACGCAGTATTTT.

This clone has only a few counts. The V gene is TRBV7-9, the J gene TRBJ2-7; the D gene is possibly TRBD1 (5 bases). V dropped 2 bases and J dropped 3 bases, with 14 bases sitting between them. CDR1 is SEHNR, CDR2 FQNEAQ, per germline (reference sequence). The CDR3 length is 15 residues. Here the CDR3 DNA reads TGTGCCAGCAGCTTACAGACAGAGCGAATCTACGAGCAGTACTTC. Translated: CASSLQTERIYEQYF.

V and J are TRBV7-9 and TRBJ1-3, with TRBD1 as a possible D gene (5 bases). The V gene lost 5 bases and the J gene lost 4 bases, with 15 bases spanning the gap. The CDR3 spans 15 residues. The germline V gene has CDR1 SEHNR and CDR2 FQNEAQ (reference sequence). CDR3 loop: CASSTRTQGGNTIYF. CDR3 sequence (DNA): TGTGCCAGCAGCACCCGGACCCAGGGCGGAAACACCATATATTTT.

The rearrangement uses TRBV3-1 (or the pseudogene TRBV3-2) and TRBJ1-1, with D maybe TRBD1 (5 bases). V lost 4 bases and J lost 11, with 14 bases in between. The CDR3 is made up of 12 amino acids. Germline V gene sequence: CDR1 LGHDT, CDR2 YNNKEL (reference sequence). The CDR3 DNA reads TGTGCCAGCAGCCGGGCAGGGAGGATGGCTTTCTTT. The encoded protein is CASSRAGRMAFF.

This chain joins TRBV5-4 and TRBJ2-2; possibly TRBD1 for D (5 bases). The length of the CDR3 is 15 residues. Trimming left V 1 base short and J 5 bases short, with 12 bases between. Germline CDR1 is SGHNT and CDR2 is YYREEE (reference sequence). CDR3 sequence (DNA): TGTGCCAGCAGCTTGCAGGGTTTGAAAACCGGGGAGCTGTTTTTT. Translation gives CASSLQGLKTGELFF.